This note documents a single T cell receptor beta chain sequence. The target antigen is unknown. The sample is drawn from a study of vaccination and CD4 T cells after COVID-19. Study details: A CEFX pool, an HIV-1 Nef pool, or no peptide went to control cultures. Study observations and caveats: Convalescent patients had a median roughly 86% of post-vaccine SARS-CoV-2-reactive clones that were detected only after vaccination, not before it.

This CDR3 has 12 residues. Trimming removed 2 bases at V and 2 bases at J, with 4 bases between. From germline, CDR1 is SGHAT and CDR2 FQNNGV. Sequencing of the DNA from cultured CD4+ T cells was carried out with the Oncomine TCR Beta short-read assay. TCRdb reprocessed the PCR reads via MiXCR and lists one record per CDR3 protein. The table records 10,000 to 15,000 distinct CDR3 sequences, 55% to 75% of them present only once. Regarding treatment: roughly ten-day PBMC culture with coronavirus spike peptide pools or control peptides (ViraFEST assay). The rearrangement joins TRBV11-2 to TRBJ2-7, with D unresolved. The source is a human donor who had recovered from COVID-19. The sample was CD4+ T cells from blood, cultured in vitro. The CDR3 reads CASSLQTYEQYF. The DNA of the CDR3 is TGTGCCAGCAGCTTACAGACCTACGAGCAGTACTTC.